The present entry profiles one T cell receptor (beta chain) with its context. Researchers made TCR beta libraries by using iRepertoire HTBI primers and running Arm-PCR on CDR3 regions. In the source study's methods: Identified across the samples were 60 to 70 TRBV segments and 14 TRBJ segments. TCRdb re-derived calls from the multiplex PCR reads in MiXCR, one entry per CDR3 protein. The V and J calls reflect TCRdb's pipeline rather than the authors' work. The sample contains under 500,000 distinct CDR3 sequences, 16% of which appear only once. The data stem from a study of regulatory T cells in long-lasting Graves disease. At the level of the study: Newly diagnosed Graves' patients had taken antithyroid drugs under 3 months.

Described time point: newly diagnosed GD, antithyroid drugs for less than 3 months. RNA isolated from PBMCs was used to make the TCR library. Another study also made use of these data, one on T cells in Graves' hyperthyroidism and ophthalmopathy.

The sample consisted of peripheral blood mononuclear cells (PBMCs), taken at new diagnosis, from a patient treated with antithyroid drugs. The clonotype was recovered from a woman aged 25 to 45 with Graves disease.

Here the CDR3 reads CATSETNLVKGPQYF. In DNA form, the CDR3 reads TGTGCCACCAGTGAGACCAACCTAGTTAAGGGTCCACAGTACTTC. This chain uses TRBV24-1 with TRBJ2-5; no definite D call. The CDR3 runs 15 residues. Germline values: CDR1 KGHDR, CDR2 SFDVKD. The V and J ends lost 4 bases and 11 bases respectively, with 22 bases between them.